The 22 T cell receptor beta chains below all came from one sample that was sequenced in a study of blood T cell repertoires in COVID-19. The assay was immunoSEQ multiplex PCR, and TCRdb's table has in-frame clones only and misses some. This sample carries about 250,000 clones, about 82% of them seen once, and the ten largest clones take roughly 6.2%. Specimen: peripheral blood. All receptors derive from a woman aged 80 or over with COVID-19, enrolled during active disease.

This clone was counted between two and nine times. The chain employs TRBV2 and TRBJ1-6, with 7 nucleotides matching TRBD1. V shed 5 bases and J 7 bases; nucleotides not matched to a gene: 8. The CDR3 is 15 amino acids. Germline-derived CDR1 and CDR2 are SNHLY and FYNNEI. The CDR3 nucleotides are TGTGCCAGCAGTTCCTTGAGGGGGCCAAATTCACCCCTCCACTTT. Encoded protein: CASSSLRGPNSPLHF.

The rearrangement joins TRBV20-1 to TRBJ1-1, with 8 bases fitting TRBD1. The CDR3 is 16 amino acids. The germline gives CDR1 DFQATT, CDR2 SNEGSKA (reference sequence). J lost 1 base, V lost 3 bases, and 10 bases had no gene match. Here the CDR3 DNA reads TGCAGTGCTAGTAGGGCAGGGGGCGGTAGGAACACTGAAGCTTTCTTT. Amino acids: CSASRAGGGRNTEAFF.

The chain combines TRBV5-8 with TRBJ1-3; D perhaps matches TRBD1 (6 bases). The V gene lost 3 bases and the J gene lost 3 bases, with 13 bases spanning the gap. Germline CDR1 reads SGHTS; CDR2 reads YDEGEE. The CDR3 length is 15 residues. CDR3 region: CASSYAAGVGNTIYF. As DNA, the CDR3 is TGTGCCAGCAGCTACGCCGCAGGGGTTGGAAACACCATATATTTT.

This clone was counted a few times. The DNA of the CDR3 is TGTGCCAGCAGCCCTCGGGACAGGGATGGACCTAGCTACACCTTC. Amino acids: CASSPRDRDGPSYTF. V usage is TRBV7-6 and J usage is TRBJ1-2, with 9 bases lining up with TRBD1. CDR3 size: 15 residues. Germline V gene data show CDR1 as SGHVS and CDR2 as FNYEAQ. V shed 5 bases and J 9 bases; nucleotides not matched to a gene: 13.

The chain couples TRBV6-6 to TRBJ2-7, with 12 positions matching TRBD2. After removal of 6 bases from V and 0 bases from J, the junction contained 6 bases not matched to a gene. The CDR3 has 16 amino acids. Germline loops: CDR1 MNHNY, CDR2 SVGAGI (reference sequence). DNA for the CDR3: TGTGCCAGCAGAACTTCTAGCGGGGGGGCCTCCTACGAGCAGTACTTC. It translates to CASRTSSGGASYEQYF.

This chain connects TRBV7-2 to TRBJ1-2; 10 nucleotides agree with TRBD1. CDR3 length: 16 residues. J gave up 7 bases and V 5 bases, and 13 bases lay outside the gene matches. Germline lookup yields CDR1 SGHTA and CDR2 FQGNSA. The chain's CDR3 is CASSPRSWDRGGGYTF. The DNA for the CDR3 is TGTGCCAGCAGCCCACGATCCTGGGACAGGGGAGGTGGCTACACCTTC.

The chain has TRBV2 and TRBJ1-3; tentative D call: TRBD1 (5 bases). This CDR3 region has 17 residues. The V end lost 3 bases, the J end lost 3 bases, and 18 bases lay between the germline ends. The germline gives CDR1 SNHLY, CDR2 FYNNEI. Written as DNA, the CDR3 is TGTGCCAGCAGTGATAGTGGGCGGGGGACCGGTGGAAACACCATATATTTT. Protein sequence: CASSDSGRGTGGNTIYF.

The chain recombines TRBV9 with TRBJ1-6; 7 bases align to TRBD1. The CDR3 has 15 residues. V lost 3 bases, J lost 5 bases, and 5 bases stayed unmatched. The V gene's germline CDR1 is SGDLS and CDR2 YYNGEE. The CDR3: CASSEQTGHNSPLHF. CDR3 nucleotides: TGTGCCAGCAGCGAACAGACAGGGCATAATTCACCCCTCCACTTT.

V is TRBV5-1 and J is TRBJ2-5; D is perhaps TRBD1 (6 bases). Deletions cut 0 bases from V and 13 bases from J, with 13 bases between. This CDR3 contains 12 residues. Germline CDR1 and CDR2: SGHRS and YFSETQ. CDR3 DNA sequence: TGCGCCAGCAGCTTGGAGGACAGATCCCGGTACTTC. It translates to CASSLEDRSRYF. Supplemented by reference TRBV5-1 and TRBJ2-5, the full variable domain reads KAGVTQTPRYLIKTRGQQVTLSCSPISGHRSVSWYQQTPGQGLQFLFEYFSETQRNKGNFPGRFSGRQFSNSRSEMNVSTLELGDSALYLCASSLEDRSRYFGPGTRLLVL.

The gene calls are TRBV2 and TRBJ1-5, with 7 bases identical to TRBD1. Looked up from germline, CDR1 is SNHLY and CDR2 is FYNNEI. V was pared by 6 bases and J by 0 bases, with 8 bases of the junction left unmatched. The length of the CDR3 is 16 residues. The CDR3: CASRHEQGYSNQPQHF. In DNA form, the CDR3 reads TGTGCCAGCAGGCATGAACAGGGGTATAGCAATCAGCCCCAGCATTTT.

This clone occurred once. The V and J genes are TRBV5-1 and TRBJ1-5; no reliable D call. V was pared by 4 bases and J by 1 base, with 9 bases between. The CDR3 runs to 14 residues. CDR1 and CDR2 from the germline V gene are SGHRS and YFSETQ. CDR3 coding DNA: TGCGCCAGCAGCCCTCTGGGCAGCAATCAGCCCCAGCATTTT. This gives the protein CASSPLGSNQPQHF.

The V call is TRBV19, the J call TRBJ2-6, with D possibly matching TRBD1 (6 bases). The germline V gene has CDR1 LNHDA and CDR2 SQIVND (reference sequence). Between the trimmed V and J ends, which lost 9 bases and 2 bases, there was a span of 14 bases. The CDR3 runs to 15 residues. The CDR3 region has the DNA TGTGCCAGCTCCACAGGGTCCACTGGGGCCAACGTCCTGACTTTC. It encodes CASSTGSTGANVLTF.

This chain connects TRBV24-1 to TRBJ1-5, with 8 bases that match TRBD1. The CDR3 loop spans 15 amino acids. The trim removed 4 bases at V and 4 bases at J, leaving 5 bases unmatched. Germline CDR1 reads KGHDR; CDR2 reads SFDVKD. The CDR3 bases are TGTGCCACCAGTGACAATGGACAGGGTAATCAGCCCCAGCATTTT. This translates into CATSDNGQGNQPQHF.

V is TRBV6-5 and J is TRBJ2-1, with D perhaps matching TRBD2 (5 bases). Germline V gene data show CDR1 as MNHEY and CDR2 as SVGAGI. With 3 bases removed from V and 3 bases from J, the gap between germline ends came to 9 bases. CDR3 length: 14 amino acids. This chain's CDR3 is CASSYRSGYNEQFF. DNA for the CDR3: TGTGCCAGCAGTTATAGGAGCGGCTACAATGAGCAGTTCTTC.

CDR3 nucleotides: TGTGCCAGCAGCTCTGGACTAGCGGGGGGGCAATCCCCCTACAATGAGCAGTTCTTC. Its protein product is CASSSGLAGGQSPYNEQFF. This sequence joins TRBV5-5 and TRBJ2-1; 15 nucleotides match TRBD2. V dropped 3 bases and J dropped 2; count of bases not matched to a gene: 9. This CDR3 comprises 19 residues. Germline V gene sequence: CDR1 SGHKS, CDR2 YYEKEE (reference sequence).

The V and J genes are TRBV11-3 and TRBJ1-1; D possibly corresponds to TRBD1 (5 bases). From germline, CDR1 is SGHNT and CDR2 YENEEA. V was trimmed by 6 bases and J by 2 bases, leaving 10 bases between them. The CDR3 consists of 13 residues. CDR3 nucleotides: TGTGCCAGCAGTTCAGGGCCAAACACTGAAGCTTTCTTT. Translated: CASSSGPNTEAFF. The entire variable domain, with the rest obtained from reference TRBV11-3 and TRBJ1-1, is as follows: EAGVVQSPRYKIIEKKQPVAFWCNPISGHNTLYWYLQNLGQGPELLIRYENEEAVDDSQLPKDRFSAERLKGVDSTLKIQPAELGDSAVYLCASSSGPNTEAFFGQGTRLTVV.

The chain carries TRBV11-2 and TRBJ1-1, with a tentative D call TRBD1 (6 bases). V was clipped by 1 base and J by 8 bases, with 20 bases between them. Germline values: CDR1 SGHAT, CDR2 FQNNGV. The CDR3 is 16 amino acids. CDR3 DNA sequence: TGTGCCAGCAGCTTAGCTTCTCCTCAGGGGCCCATGGAAGCTTTCTTT. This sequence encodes CASSLASPQGPMEAFF.

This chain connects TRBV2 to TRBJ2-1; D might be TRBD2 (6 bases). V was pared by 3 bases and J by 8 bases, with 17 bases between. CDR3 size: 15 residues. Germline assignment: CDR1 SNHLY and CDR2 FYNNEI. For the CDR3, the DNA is TGTGCCAGCAGTGAGGAGGGCGGCCAAATAGATGAGCAGTTCTTC. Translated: CASSEEGGQIDEQFF.

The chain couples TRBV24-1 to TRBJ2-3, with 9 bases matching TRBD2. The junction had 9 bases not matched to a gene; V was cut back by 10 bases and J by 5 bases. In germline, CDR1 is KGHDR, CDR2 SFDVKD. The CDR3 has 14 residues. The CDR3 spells CATGERGAGDTQYF. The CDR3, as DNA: TGTGCCACTGGCGAGCGGGGGGCAGGAGATACGCAGTATTTT.

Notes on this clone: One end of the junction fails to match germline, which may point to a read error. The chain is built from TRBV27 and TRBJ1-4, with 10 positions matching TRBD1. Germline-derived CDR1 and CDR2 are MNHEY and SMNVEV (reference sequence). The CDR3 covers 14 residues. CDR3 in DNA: TGTGCCAGCGGTTTGGGACAGGGGAGGGGGGAACTGTTTTTT. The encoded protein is CASGLGQGRGELFF.

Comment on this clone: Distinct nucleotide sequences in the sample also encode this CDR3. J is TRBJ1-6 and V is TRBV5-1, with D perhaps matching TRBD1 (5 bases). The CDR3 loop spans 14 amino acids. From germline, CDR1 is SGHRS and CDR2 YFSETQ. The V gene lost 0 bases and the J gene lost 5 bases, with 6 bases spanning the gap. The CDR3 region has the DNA TGCGCCAGCAGCTTGGGGGGGGATAATTCACCCCTCCACTTT. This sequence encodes CASSLGGDNSPLHF.

The CDR3 here is CASSARLAGGLNEQFF. The DNA of the CDR3 is TGTGCCAGCAGCGCACGACTAGCGGGGGGGCTGAATGAGCAGTTCTTC. This chain joins TRBV11-2 and TRBJ2-1; TRBD2 matches 14 bases. Trimming at V came to 5 bases and at J to 7 bases, leaving 7 bases not matched to a gene. Germline CDR1 reads SGHAT; CDR2 reads FQNNGV. The CDR3 is 16 amino acids. Supplemented by reference TRBV11-2 and TRBJ2-1, the full variable domain reads EAGVAQSPRYKIIEKRQSVAFWCNPISGHATLYWYQQILGQGPKLLIQFQNNGVVDDSQLPKDRFSAERLKGVDSTLKIQPAKLEDSAVYLCASSARLAGGLNEQFFGPGTRLTVL.